This is a list of T cell receptor beta chains from one sample in a study of blood T cell repertoires in COVID-19. Clones were sequenced by immunoSEQ multiplex PCR, and TCRdb holds only the in-frame ones, with some missing. The sample has around 200,000 clones; around 84% are singletons. Sequenced: PBMCs or T cells enriched from blood (not recorded which). The receptors shown here come from a man aged 40-49 years who had recovered from COVID-19. The CDR3 runs from the conserved cysteine through the conserved F or W. A D gene is named only where the DNA matches it firmly. Size is omitted from some rows. Given values are once, few, many or a class for expanded clones.

CDR3: CASSVTGEGTEAFF; DNA: TGTGCCAGCAGCGTGACAGGTGAAGGGACTGAAGCTTTCTTT; size: .; J: TRBJ1-1; V: TRBV9; length: 14; D: .
CDR3: CASSSQQRENYEQYF; DNA: TGCGCCAGCAGTTCCCAACAGCGGGAAAACTACGAGCAGTACTTC; size: .; J: TRBJ2-7; V: TRBV4-1; length: 15; D: TRBD2
CDR3: CASRTGVNEKLFF; DNA: TGTGCCAGTCGGACAGGGGTTAATGAAAAACTGTTTTTT; size: .; J: TRBJ1-4; V: TRBV28; length: 13; D: TRBD1
CDR3: CSASQGYTQYF; DNA: TGCAGTGCTAGCCAGGGCTATACGCAGTATTTT; size: few; J: TRBJ2-3; V: TRBV20-1; length: 11; D: .
CDR3: CASSPEGGADTQYF; DNA: TGTGCCAGCAGCCCCGAGGGGGGGGCAGATACGCAGTATTTT; size: .; J: TRBJ2-3; V: TRBV9; length: 14; D: .
CDR3: CASSFSHSGNYGYTF; DNA: TGTGCCAGCAGTTTTTCCCATTCAGGAAACTATGGCTACACCTTC; size: .; J: TRBJ1-2; V: TRBV28; length: 15; D: .
CDR3: CASSVMGGLADTGELFF; DNA: TGTGCCAGCAGCGTAATGGGCGGGCTAGCGGACACCGGGGAGCTGTTTTTT; size: .; J: TRBJ2-2; V: TRBV9; length: 17; D: TRBD2
CDR3: CASSMEAGSPYNEQFF; DNA: TGCGCCAGCTCCATGGAGGCGGGATCTCCCTACAATGAGCAGTTCTTC; size: .; J: TRBJ2-1; V: TRBV5-1; length: 16; D: .
CDR3: CASSPRGVPYNSPLHF; DNA: TGCGCCAGCAGCCCCCGGGGGGTACCTTATAATTCACCCCTCCACTTT; size: .; J: TRBJ1-6; V: TRBV5-1; length: 16; D: .
CDR3: CASSFEKGTSGETQYF; DNA: TGTGCCAGCAGCTTTGAAAAAGGGACTTCGGGAGAGACCCAGTACTTC; size: .; J: TRBJ2-5; V: TRBV13; length: 16; D: .
CDR3: CATSRRDSAYEQYF; DNA: TGTGCCACCAGCAGACGAGACAGTGCCTACGAGCAGTACTTC; size: once; J: TRBJ2-7; V: TRBV15; length: 14; D: .
CDR3: CASSQAGTGSHEQYF; DNA: TGCGCCAGCAGCCAGGCGGGGACAGGGAGCCACGAGCAGTACTTC; size: .; J: TRBJ2-7; V: TRBV5-1; length: 15; D: TRBD1
CDR3: CASSVGRLQTTQFF; DNA: TGTGCCAGCAGCGTAGGCAGACTACAAACCACGCAGTTCTTC; size: .; J: TRBJ2-1; V: TRBV9; length: 14; D: .